The 5 T cell receptor beta chains below all came from one sample that was sequenced in a study of blood T cell repertoires in COVID-19 (dated by TCRdb to about 2020). Libraries were prepared through the immunoSEQ multiplex PCR assay. Not all clones reach the TCRdb copy of this immuneACCESS table, which keeps in-frame sequences only. Checked studies attribute under half of the gap to unresolved V genes and leave the rest unexplained. The sample data list 200,000 to 300,000 clones, and 75% to 90% of these were observed just once. Together, the top ten hold about 2% of the sample. The sample comprised peripheral blood. Receptors originate from a man aged 25-45 years with active or convalescent COVID-19.

For the CDR3, the DNA is TGTGCCAGTAGTATCCGGGGGGGCCAAGTCAACAATGAGCAGTTCTTC. As protein: CASSIRGGQVNNEQFF. The genes are TRBV19 and TRBJ2-1; 8 nucleotides match TRBD2. The CDR3 totals 16 residues. V shed 3 bases and J 5 bases; nucleotides not matched to a gene: 9. Germline V gene data show CDR1 as LNHDA and CDR2 as SQIVND (reference sequence).

The rearrangement uses TRBV10-3 and TRBJ1-2; D is possibly TRBD1 (5 bases). This CDR3 is built from 13 residues. V gave up 7 bases and J gave up 6 bases, with 15 bases separating them. Germline V lookup: CDR1 ENHRY, CDR2 SYGVKD. The CDR3 loop reads CAITGRAGNGYTF. CDR3 in DNA: TGTGCCATCACGGGCAGGGCGGGGAATGGCTACACCTTC.

V is TRBV21-1 and J is TRBJ1-1; TRBD1, as called in the table, went unchecked against the DNA. TRBV21-1 is a pseudogene locus. The CDR3 covers 15 residues. The CDR3 spells CASSKVRHRNTEAFF. The CDR3 DNA sequence: TGTGCCAGCAGCAAAGTACGACATCGGAACACTGAAGCTTTCTTT.

In this sample, this clone turned up a few times. J is TRBJ1-4 and V is TRBV7-2, with D perhaps TRBD1 (5 bases). Germline assignment: CDR1 SGHTA and CDR2 FQGNSA. Trimming pared 5 bases from V and 0 bases from J, leaving 13 bases between. The CDR3 is made up of 16 amino acids. The CDR3 loop is CASSLIQGATNEKLFF. CDR3 DNA: TGTGCCAGCAGCCTCATCCAGGGTGCAACTAATGAAAAACTGTTTTTT.

This CDR3 reads CASGGPMSAGGKKTQYF. The CDR3 DNA reads TGTGCCAGTGGGGGCCCGATGTCGGCGGGGGGTAAGAAGACCCAGTACTTC. The chain combines TRBV19 with TRBJ2-5, with 8 bases identical to TRBD2. The CDR3 length is 17 residues. Unmatched junction bases numbered 20, after V lost 8 bases and J lost 6 bases. CDR1 and CDR2 (germline): LNHDA, SQIVND (reference sequence).